These T cell receptor beta chains were read from a single sample in a study of cytomegalovirus exposure and HLA in healthy donors. Here immunoSEQ multiplex PCR was the method, and the copy in TCRdb shows in-frame clones only, minus some. Of under 250,000 clones listed, 75% to 90% are singletons. Source material: PBMCs. These receptors originate from a young woman in good health and CMV-seronegative. Each CDR3 is given with its conserved first and last residue. A D gene is named only where the DNA matches it firmly. The listing skips clone size in some rows; elsewhere it reads once, few, many or a size class.

TRBV7-3	TRBJ2-1	.	TRBD1	CASSLGQGRGEQFF	TGTGCCAGCAGCCTGGGACAGGGGAGAGGTGAGCAGTTCTTC
TRBV15	TRBJ1-2	.	TRBD1	CATSRDSADRKTYGYTF	TGTGCCACCAGCAGAGATAGCGCGGACAGGAAAACCTATGGCTACACCTTC
TRBV27	TRBJ1-4	.	TRBD1	CASSPRTGENEKLFF	TGTGCCAGCAGTCCGCGGACAGGGGAAAATGAAAAACTGTTTTTT
TRBV27	TRBJ2-7	.	TRBD2	CASSPSLAGVSEQYF	TGTGCCAGCAGTCCATCACTAGCGGGAGTCAGCGAGCAGTACTTC
TRBV6-1	TRBJ1-5	.	.	CASSEALPGHPNQPQHF	TGTGCCAGCAGTGAAGCTTTACCGGGACACCCTAATCAGCCCCAGCATTTT
TRBV5-1	TRBJ1-2	few	.	CASSLTSGYGYTF	TGCGCCAGCAGCTTAACCTCTGGGTATGGCTACACCTTC
TRBV29-1	TRBJ1-1	few	.	CSTSGSEVAFF	TGCAGCACATCAGGGTCTGAAGTAGCTTTCTTT
TRBV2	TRBJ2-7	.	.	CASREGVYSF	TGTGCCAGCAGAGAAGGCGTCTATTCGTTC
TRBV19	TRBJ1-4	.	.	CAGPGAGRKLFF	TGTGCCGGCCCAGGGGCTGGAAGAAAACTGTTTTTT
TRBV27	TRBJ2-3	few	.	CASSQDSVGTDTQYF	TGTGCCAGCAGTCAGGACTCGGTGGGGACAGATACGCAGTATTTT
TRBV9	TRBJ2-5	.	.	CASSGGYQETQYF	TGTGCCAGCAGTGGCGGGTACCAAGAGACCCAGTACTTC
TRBV2	TRBJ2-3	.	.	CASSGDTDTQYF	TGTGCCAGCAGTGGGGACACAGATACGCAGTATTTT
TRBV30	TRBJ2-1	once	.	CAGQGSYNEQFF	TGTGCCGGGCAGGGCTCCTACAATGAGCAGTTCTTC
TRBV4-1	TRBJ1-5	once	TRBD1	CASSSDRDNQPQHF	TGCGCCAGCAGCTCTGACAGGGACAATCAGCCCCAGCATTTT
TRBV27	TRBJ1-2	.	.	CASSSWANYGYTF	TGTGCCAGCAGTTCCTGGGCTAACTATGGCTACACCTTC
TRBV7-2	TRBJ2-7	.	.	CASSFRISYEQYF	TGTGCCAGCAGCTTCAGGATCTCCTACGAGCAGTACTTC
TRBV5-6	TRBJ2-1	once	TRBD2	CASRPRGTSAWDEQFF	TGTGCCAGCAGACCTCGGGGGACTAGCGCCTGGGATGAGCAGTTCTTC
TRBV28	TRBJ1-5	.	TRBD1	CAQGVGNQPQHF	TGCGCCCAGGGGGTCGGCAATCAGCCCCAGCATTTT
TRBV23-1	TRBJ2-7	.	TRBD2	CASSGTGGASLYEQYF	TGCGCCAGCAGTGGGACGGGAGGGGCGTCCCTGTACGAGCAGTACTTC
TRBV30	TRBJ2-1	.	.	CAWTPRVSYNEQFF	TGTGCCTGGACCCCTCGAGTCTCCTACAATGAGCAGTTCTTC
TRBV29-1	TRBJ2-5	once	.	CSVGGQNQYF	TGCAGCGTTGGAGGTCAGAACCAGTACTTC